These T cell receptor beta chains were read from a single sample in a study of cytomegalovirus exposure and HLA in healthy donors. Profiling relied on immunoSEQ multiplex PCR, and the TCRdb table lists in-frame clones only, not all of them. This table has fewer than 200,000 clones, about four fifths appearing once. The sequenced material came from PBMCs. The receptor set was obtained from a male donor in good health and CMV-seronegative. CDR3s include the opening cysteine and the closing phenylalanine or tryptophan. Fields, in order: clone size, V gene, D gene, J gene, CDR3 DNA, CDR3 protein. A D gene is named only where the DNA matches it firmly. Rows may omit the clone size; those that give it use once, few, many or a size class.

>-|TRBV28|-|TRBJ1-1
TGTGCCAGCAGTTTAGTCTCGGTGAACACTGAAGCTTTCTTT
CASSLVSVNTEAFF
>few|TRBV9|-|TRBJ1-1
TGTGCCAGCAGCGCAGGGGATGTCGGCACTGAAGCTTTCTTT
CASSAGDVGTEAFF
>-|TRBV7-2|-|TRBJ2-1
TGTGCCAGCAGCTTACCCGCAGGGAATGAGCAGTTCTTC
CASSLPAGNEQFF
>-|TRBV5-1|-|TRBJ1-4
TGCGCCAGCAGCTTGGAGAACGGTGAAAAACTGTTTTTT
CASSLENGEKLFF
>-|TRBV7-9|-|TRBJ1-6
TGTGCCAGCAGCTTAGCGGGGGCTCATAATTCACCCCTCCACTTT
CASSLAGAHNSPLHF
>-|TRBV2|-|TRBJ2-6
TGTGCCAGCAGATTTTCAGGGACACCGGTCGGGGCCAACGTCCTGACTTTC
CASRFSGTPVGANVLTF
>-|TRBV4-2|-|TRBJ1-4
TGTGCCAGCAGCCAAGTATTTCGACGGGATAATGAAAAACTGTTTTTT
CASSQVFRRDNEKLFF
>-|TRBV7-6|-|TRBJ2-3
TGTGCCAGCAGCTTATTCATCCGGGCGATTGGAGGGAGTCCAGATACGCAGTATTTT
CASSLFIRAIGGSPDTQYF
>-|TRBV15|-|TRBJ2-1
TGTGCCACCAGCACTCTCGCAGGGGCGCAAAATGAGCAGTTCTTC
CATSTLAGAQNEQFF
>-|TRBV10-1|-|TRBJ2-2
TGCGCCAGCAGTGAGTCCGCGACTTTTACCGGGGAGCTGTTTTTT
CASSESATFTGELFF
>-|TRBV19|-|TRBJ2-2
TGTGCCAGTGCTTCCCGGGATATCGGCCCCGGGGAGCTGTTTTTT
CASASRDIGPGELFF
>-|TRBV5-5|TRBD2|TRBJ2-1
TGTGCCAGCAGCCAGCCCAAAATAGCGGGAGGTACCTACAATGAGCAGTTCTTC
CASSQPKIAGGTYNEQFF
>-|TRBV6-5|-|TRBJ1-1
TGTGCCAGCAGTTATGGACAGACCCTGAACACTGAAGCTTTCTTT
CASSYGQTLNTEAFF
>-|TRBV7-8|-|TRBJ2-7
TGTGCCAGCAGCGAACCAGACCACAGTTCCCACTCCTACGAGCAGTACTTC
CASSEPDHSSHSYEQYF
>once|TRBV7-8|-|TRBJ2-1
TGTGCCAGCAGCTTGGGGGGGGAGGGGGGATACAATGAGCAGTTCTTC
CASSLGGEGGYNEQFF
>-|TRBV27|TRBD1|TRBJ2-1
TGTGCCAGCAGGTCGACAGGGAGTGGTGAGCAGTTCTTC
CASRSTGSGEQFF
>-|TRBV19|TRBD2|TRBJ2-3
TGTGCCAGTAGTTCCGAAATGACTAGCGGGGGGCCCACAGATACGCAGTATTTT
CASSSEMTSGGPTDTQYF
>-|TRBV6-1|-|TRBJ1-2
TGTGCCAGCAGTGAAGTGGCAGGTTTTCCGGATTCACCCTATGGCTACACCTTC
CASSEVAGFPDSPYGYTF
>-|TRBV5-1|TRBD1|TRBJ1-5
TGCGCCAGCAGCCTGGCACCTGCCGGGACAGGGGGGGAGCAGCCCCAGCATTTT
CASSLAPAGTGGEQPQHF
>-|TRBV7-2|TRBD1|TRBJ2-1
TGTGCCAGCCTTCGGGACAGAAGCTCCTACAATGAGCAGTTCTTC
CASLRDRSSYNEQFF
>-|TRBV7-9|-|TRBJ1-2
TGTGCCAGCAGCGACTACGGACAGACCGTTACATCCTATGGCTACACCTTC
CASSDYGQTVTSYGYTF
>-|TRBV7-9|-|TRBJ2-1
TGTGCCAGCAGCCCACGCCTAGGACAGACTTCTTACAATGAGCAGTTCTTC
CASSPRLGQTSYNEQFF
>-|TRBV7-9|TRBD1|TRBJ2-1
TGTTCCAGCAGCTTAGTCTTGGGACAGGGGACCTACAATGAGCAGTTCTTC
CSSSLVLGQGTYNEQFF
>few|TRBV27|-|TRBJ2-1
TGTGCCAGCAGTTTGTCGAACCAGTTAGAGCAGTTCTTC
CASSLSNQLEQFF
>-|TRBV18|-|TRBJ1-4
TGTGCCAGCTCTCACCGGGACACCGGGGAAAAACTGTTTTTT
CASSHRDTGEKLFF
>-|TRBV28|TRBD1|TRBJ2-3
TGTGCCAGCAGCCAACCGCCTCGGACAGGGAAGGATACGCAGTATTTT
CASSQPPRTGKDTQYF